The 21 T cell receptor beta chains given below trace back to one sample, sequenced in a study of CD8 T cells in Susac syndrome. After extraction with the RNeasy kit, roughly 0.45 to 1 ug of the RNA was reverse transcribed using random hexamers. TCRdb reprocessed the immunoSEQ multiplex PCR reads with MiXCR, giving one entry per CDR3 protein. This table holds about 400,000 distinct CDR3 sequences, more than 80% found once. The sequencing input was CD8+ T cells from PBMCs. The receptor set was obtained from a human donor with multiple sclerosis.

V gene TRBV11-2 combines with J gene TRBJ2-7, with TRBD2 as a possible D gene (5 bases). The CDR3 has 13 amino acids. V was pared by 3 bases and J by 6 bases, with 12 bases between. CDR1 is SGHAT and CDR2 is FQNNGV in the germline V gene. The CDR3 is CASSFPRGSEQYF. For the CDR3, the DNA is TGTGCCAGCAGCTTTCCCCGAGGGAGCGAGCAGTACTTC.

The rearrangement joins TRBV3-1 to TRBJ1-1; D remains unclear. In germline, CDR1 is LGHDT, CDR2 YNNKEL (reference sequence). The CDR3 runs 16 residues. V was cut by 0 bases and J by 8 bases, with 19 bases left in between. CDR3 in DNA: TGTGCCAGCAGCCAAGACCGGACCGACGCGGGTAGGGAAGCTTTCTTT. This encodes CASSQDRTDAGREAFF.

The sample holds one count of this clonotype. The V gene is TRBV12-3 or TRBV12-4, the J gene TRBJ2-1; 9 bases map to TRBD2. V trimming: 2 bases; J trimming: 3 bases; junction bases outside the gene matches: 5. This CDR3 is 16 amino acids long. The CDR3 is CASSLPGSGSYNEQFF. DNA for the CDR3: TGTGCCAGCAGTTTACCCGGTAGCGGGAGCTACAATGAGCAGTTCTTC.

This chain links TRBV29-1 with TRBJ2-7, with TRBD2 as a possible D gene (6 bases). V was shortened by 6 bases and J by 0 bases, with 18 bases between the two germline ends. The germline V gene encodes CDR1 SQVTM and CDR2 ANQGSEA. The CDR3 is 15 amino acids. The CDR3 coding sequence is TGCAGCGTACTACTCGGGACTCAGAGCTCCTACGAGCAGTACTTC. As protein: CSVLLGTQSSYEQYF.

The rearrangement joins TRBV30 to TRBJ2-1; D is unclear. V lost 4 bases and J 0 bases, leaving 16 bases between the germline ends. The CDR3 consists of 16 residues. Germline V gives CDR1 GTSNPN, CDR2 SVGIG (reference sequence). CDR3 loop: CAWNVPGGSSYNEQFF. The CDR3 DNA follows: TGTGCCTGGAATGTACCGGGCGGAAGCTCCTACAATGAGCAGTTCTTC. The full variable domain, with the rest looked up from reference TRBV30 and TRBJ2-1, is SQTIHQWPATLVQPVGSPLSLECTVEGTSNPNLYWYRQAAGRGLQLLFYSVGIGQISSEVPQNLSASRPQDRQFILSSKKLLLSDSGFYLCAWNVPGGSSYNEQFFGPGTRLTVL.

V gene TRBV5-6 combines with J gene TRBJ2-5; 12 nucleotides match TRBD2. V shed 1 base and J 5 bases; nucleotides not matched to a gene: 6. The length of the CDR3 is 16 residues. Germline CDR1 SGHDT, CDR2 YYEEEE. In DNA form, the CDR3 reads TGTGCCAGCAGCTTGTCTCTAGCGGGAGGGCTGGAGACCCAGTACTTC. It encodes CASSLSLAGGLETQYF.

The V gene is TRBV20-1, the J gene TRBJ2-7; weak D call: TRBD2 (6 bases). The ends were cut back, 6 bases at V and 3 bases at J, with 18 bases in the middle. Germline V gene lookup returns CDR1 DFQATT and CDR2 SNEGSKA (reference sequence). The CDR3 length is 14 residues. The CDR3 coding sequence is TGCAGTGCCGGAACGAGGGACTCCGTCTACGAGCAGTACTTC. Translating it yields CSAGTRDSVYEQYF.

V gene TRBV27 combines with J gene TRBJ1-5; D gene ambiguous. Germline-derived CDR1 and CDR2 are MNHEY and SMNVEV (reference sequence). The CDR3 runs to 13 residues. Between the trimmed V and J ends, which lost 2 bases and 6 bases, there was a span of 8 bases. The CDR3 nucleotides are TGTGCCAGCAGTTTAAGGGTGGCTCAGCCCCAGCATTTT. Its protein product is CASSLRVAQPQHF.

This clonotype was seen a handful of times. The V and J genes are TRBV29-1 and TRBJ1-2; D possibly corresponds to TRBD1 (5 bases). Per germline, CDR1 SQVTM and CDR2 ANQGSEA. The CDR3 runs 13 residues. Between the trimmed V and J ends, which lost 6 bases and 5 bases, there was a span of 16 bases. As DNA, the CDR3 is TGCAGCGTCGGACCGACAGACCCTTATGGCTACACCTTC. This sequence encodes CSVGPTDPYGYTF.

The CDR3 is CASSQSPVLANYNEQFF. The CDR3 DNA reads as TGCGCCAGCAGCCAATCCCCTGTACTTGCGAACTACAATGAGCAGTTCTTC. This rearrangement joins TRBV4-1 to TRBJ2-1; D remains unclear. The CDR3 sequence is 17 residues long. In germline, CDR1 is MGHRA, CDR2 YSYEKL. The V and J ends lost 2 bases and 3 bases respectively, with 17 bases between them.

The chain recombines TRBV29-1 with TRBJ2-2; D uncertain. Germline CDR1 is SQVTM and CDR2 is ANQGSEA. V lost 7 bases to trimming and J lost 1 base, with 7 bases between them. The CDR3 totals 12 residues. The DNA of the CDR3 is TGCAGCGGTAGAGAGAACACCGGGGAGCTGTTTTTT. Its protein product is CSGRENTGELFF.

Only a few counts were recorded for this clonotype. One junction end disagrees with the germline gene, perhaps due to a read error. The V and J genes are TRBV4-1 and TRBJ2-7; D possibly uses TRBD1 or TRBD2 (5 bases each). The CDR3 runs 14 residues. Germline CDR1 and CDR2: MGHRA and YSYEKL. CDR3 DNA: TGCGCCAGCAGCGCTAGGGGTCCCCGGGACGGATTGCTCTTC. Translating it yields CASSARGPRDGLLF.

The gene calls are TRBV27 and TRBJ2-7, with TRBD2 identical over 8 bases. V gave up 4 bases and J gave up 6 bases; unmatched junction bases: 14. The germline CDR1 and CDR2 sequences are MNHEY and SMNVEV (reference sequence). The CDR3 runs 16 residues. The CDR3 sequence: CASSSTTSALYGEQYF. Written as DNA, the CDR3 is TGTGCCAGCAGTTCCACGACTAGCGCGTTGTATGGCGAGCAGTACTTC.

The chain recombines TRBV18 with TRBJ2-5; the D gene is possibly TRBD1 (6 bases). CDR1 and CDR2 (germline): KGHSH, LQKENI. V was shortened by 5 bases and J by 2 bases, with 21 bases between the two germline ends. There are 17 residues in the CDR3. CDR3 sequence: CASSSFSRDNLQETQYF. For the CDR3, the DNA is TGTGCCAGCTCATCCTTTTCCCGGGACAACCTACAAGAGACCCAGTACTTC.

CDR3 sequence: CASSQDWSREQYF. In DNA form, the CDR3 reads TGTGCCAGCAGCCAAGACTGGTCACGAGAGCAGTACTTC. The chain employs TRBV7-9 and TRBJ2-7, with D uncertain. The CDR3 has 13 amino acids. Germline V gene data show CDR1 as SEHNR and CDR2 as FQNEAQ (reference sequence). V lost 5 bases and J lost 7, with 15 bases in between.

The CDR3 region has the DNA TGTGCCAGCAGCCCCCAACCGGGGCCGCAGCCCAAAAACATTCAGTACTTC. This sequence encodes CASSPQPGPQPKNIQYF. The rearrangement links TRBV11-2 to TRBJ2-4, with D perhaps TRBD1 or TRBD2 (5 bases each). Germline assignment: CDR1 SGHAT and CDR2 FQNNGV. CDR3 length: 17 residues. V lost 5 bases and J 2 bases, leaving 19 bases between the germline ends.

The chain employs TRBV27 and TRBJ2-1; 12 nucleotides align to TRBD2. J lost 1 base, V lost 4 bases, and 8 bases had no gene match. Germline V gene lookup returns CDR1 MNHEY and CDR2 SMNVEV (reference sequence). The CDR3 length is 18 residues. CDR3 in amino acids: CASSSRLAGAYSYNEQFF. CDR3 sequence (DNA): TGTGCCAGCAGTTCCCGACTAGCGGGGGCCTATTCCTACAATGAGCAGTTCTTC.

The chain links TRBV12-3 or TRBV12-4 to TRBJ1-1; no clear D gene. This CDR3 is 16 amino acids long. The germline V and J ends were trimmed by 5 bases and 0 bases, with 16 bases remaining between them. CDR3 sequence: CASSPTPTAVNTEAFF. The DNA for the CDR3 is TGTGCCAGCAGTCCGACTCCGACGGCTGTGAACACTGAAGCTTTCTTT.

The chain links TRBV4-1 to TRBJ1-3; TRBD1 matches at 7 bases. This CDR3 is built from 14 residues. V shed 2 bases and J 4 bases; nucleotides not matched to a gene: 2. The germline CDR1 and CDR2 sequences are MGHRA and YSYEKL. CDR3 in amino acids: CASSQLGQGNTIYF. CDR3 DNA: TGCGCCAGCAGCCAATTGGGACAGGGAAACACCATATATTTT.

The chain uses TRBV12-5 and TRBJ1-1, with 8 bases fitting TRBD1. Germline V gene data show CDR1 as LGHNT and CDR2 as FRNRAP. V trimming: 2 bases; J trimming: 2 bases; junction bases outside the gene matches: 4. The CDR3 covers 15 residues. CDR3 in DNA: TGTGCTAGTGGTTTGTCCAGGGGGCCTAACACTGAAGCTTTCTTT. As protein: CASGLSRGPNTEAFF.

V gene TRBV24-1 combines with J gene TRBJ2-3, with 8 positions matching TRBD2. J lost 0 bases, V lost 3 bases, and 7 bases had no gene match. The CDR3 sequence is 17 residues long. Germline assignment: CDR1 KGHDR and CDR2 SFDVKD. This chain's CDR3 is CATSDGIAGPSTDTQYF. CDR3 sequence (DNA): TGTGCCACCAGTGATGGAATAGCGGGGCCTAGCACAGATACGCAGTATTTT.